This is a list of T cell receptor beta chains from one sample in a study of cytomegalovirus exposure and HLA in healthy donors. Using immunoSEQ multiplex PCR, the repertoire was profiled, and TCRdb retains in-frame clones only, with some absent. The sample shows about 100,000 clones, around 80% of them seen only once. Sequenced material: PBMCs. The receptors originated from a woman between 50 and 59 years old in good health and CMV-seropositive. The CDR3 runs from the conserved cysteine through the conserved F or W. D genes are given only for firm matches. Size is stated for part of the rows, as once, few or many counts, or as a class when the clone is expanded.

d_gene	v_gene	abundance	j_gene	CDR3aa	CDR3nt
TRBD1	TRBV5-1	NA	TRBJ1-2	CASSLEGQGYYGYTF	TGCGCCAGCAGCTTGGAGGGACAGGGGTACTATGGCTACACCTTC
TRBD2	TRBV29-1	NA	TRBJ2-1	CSVGGTSGIHNEQFF	TGCAGCGTGGGAGGGACTAGCGGGATCCACAATGAGCAGTTCTTC
TRBD2	TRBV9	NA	TRBJ2-5	CASSVGLAGRNQETQYF	TGTGCCAGCAGCGTGGGACTAGCGGGAAGAAATCAAGAGACCCAGTACTTC
TRBD1	TRBV7-9	NA	TRBJ1-1	CSSSPWTGANTEAFF	TGTTCCAGCAGCCCCTGGACAGGGGCGAACACTGAAGCTTTCTTT
TRBD1	TRBV2	NA	TRBJ1-2	CASSPGQGANYGYTF	TGTGCCAGCAGTCCTGGACAGGGGGCTAACTATGGCTACACCTTC
TRBD2	TRBV7-8	NA	TRBJ2-1	CASSLQLAGALRSEQFF	TGTGCCAGCAGCTTACAACTAGCGGGAGCTCTACGGAGTGAGCAGTTCTTC
NA	TRBV30	few	TRBJ1-2	CAWSLEGGPLPYGYTF	TGTGCCTGGAGCCTAGAAGGGGGACCCCTCCCCTATGGCTACACCTTC
TRBD1	TRBV4-2	NA	TRBJ1-3	CASSQDDREGNTIYF	TGTGCCAGCAGCCAAGATGACAGGGAGGGAAACACCATATATTTT
NA	TRBV27	NA	TRBJ1-4	CASSPQTATNEKLFF	TGTGCCAGCAGTCCACAGACAGCAACTAATGAAAAACTGTTTTTT
TRBD1	TRBV9	few	TRBJ2-2	CASSVGTGLNTGELFF	TGTGCCAGCAGCGTAGGGACAGGTCTTAACACCGGGGAGCTGTTTTTT
NA	TRBV5-1	once	TRBJ1-1	CASSLEGAEAFF	TGCGCCAGCAGCTTGGAAGGGGCTGAAGCTTTCTTT
TRBD1	TRBV4-2	NA	TRBJ2-5	CASSPGQVAETQYF	TGTGCCAGCAGCCCTGGACAGGTAGCGGAGACCCAGTACTTC
NA	TRBV25-1	NA	TRBJ1-1	CASSEGRGTEAFF	TGTGCCAGCAGTGAGGGTAGGGGAACTGAAGCTTTCTTT
NA	TRBV21-1	once	TRBJ1-3	CASSKWGCKQGAGNTIYF	TGTGCCAGCAGCAAATGGGGCTGTAAACAGGGTGCAGGAAACACCATATATTTT
NA	TRBV7-9	NA	TRBJ1-5	CASSLSGGGNQPQHF	TGTGCCAGCAGCTTATCGGGGGGAGGCAATCAGCCCCAGCATTTT
TRBD2	TRBV7-8	NA	TRBJ2-2	CASSIGLGGVGELFF	TGTGCCAGCAGCATCGGCCTCGGGGGGGTCGGGGAGCTGTTTTTT
NA	TRBV19	NA	TRBJ1-5	CASSIVGGGSQPQHF	TGTGCCAGTAGTATAGTTGGGGGCGGGAGTCAGCCCCAGCATTTT
TRBD1	TRBV12-5	NA	TRBJ1-4	CASGDLQGAGEKLFF	TGTGCTAGTGGGGATTTACAGGGGGCGGGCGAAAAACTGTTTTTT
NA	TRBV28	once	TRBJ1-2	CASSLVRNYGYTF	TGTGCCAGCAGTTTAGTTCGGAACTATGGCTACACCTTC
NA	TRBV7-3	NA	TRBJ1-1	CASSLFPVLNTEAFF	TGTGCCAGCAGCTTATTCCCCGTTTTGAACACTGAAGCTTTCTTT
TRBD1	TRBV18	NA	TRBJ1-2	CASSSNAGTGEDGYTF	TGTGCCAGCTCATCGAACGCCGGGACAGGGGAGGATGGCTACACCTTC
NA	TRBV7-3	NA	TRBJ1-2	CASSLDRSPGGGYTF	TGTGCCAGCAGCTTAGACAGGTCACCGGGAGGGGGCTACACCTTC
NA	TRBV5-1	NA	TRBJ1-1	CASSLDPGVLSAFF	TGCGCCAGCAGCTTGGATCCAGGGGTTTTGTCAGCTTTCTTT
TRBD1	TRBV25-1	NA	TRBJ1-5	CASRNSGTGDDNQPQHF	TGTGCCAGCAGGAACTCCGGGACAGGGGACGATAATCAGCCCCAGCATTTT
NA	TRBV7-3	NA	TRBJ2-1	CASSPLGLDNEQFF	TGTGCCAGCAGCCCCCTGGGACTGGACAATGAGCAGTTCTTC
NA	TRBV10-3	NA	TRBJ1-1	CATHGGRQADTEAFF	TGTGCCACTCACGGGGGGAGACAGGCCGACACTGAAGCTTTCTTT
TRBD1	TRBV25-1	NA	TRBJ2-2	CASGRGRTGELFF	TGTGCCAGCGGTAGGGGGCGGACCGGGGAGCTGTTTTTT
NA	TRBV5-1	NA	TRBJ2-1	CASSLSLYNEQFF	TGCGCCAGCAGCTTGTCCCTCTACAATGAGCAGTTCTTC
TRBD1	TRBV20-1	NA	TRBJ2-7	CSAKTGNEQYF	TGCAGTGCCAAGACAGGGAACGAGCAGTACTTC
TRBD1	TRBV30	once	TRBJ2-2	CAWGTGPGELFF	TGTGCCTGGGGGACAGGGCCCGGGGAGCTGTTTTTT
TRBD1	TRBV6-5	few	TRBJ1-1	CASSYAGGGRNTEAFF	TGTGCCAGCAGTTACGCAGGGGGCGGGAGGAACACTGAAGCTTTCTTT
TRBD1	TRBV7-8	once	TRBJ1-2	CASSPQGANYGYTF	TGTGCCAGCAGCCCACAGGGGGCGAACTATGGCTACACCTTC
NA	TRBV30	few	TRBJ1-4	CAWSAAGQKLFF	TGTGCCTGGAGTGCTGCAGGGCAAAAACTGTTTTTT
NA	TRBV10-3	NA	TRBJ2-1	CAISDRREGGEQFF	TGTGCCATCAGTGACAGGAGGGAGGGGGGTGAGCAGTTCTTC
NA	TRBV5-4	NA	TRBJ1-2	CASSPTAGLDYGYTF	TGTGCCAGCAGCCCGACAGCGGGCCTGGACTATGGCTACACCTTC
TRBD1	TRBV9	NA	TRBJ2-6	CASSLTRQGPPTTSGANVLTF	TGTGCCAGCAGTCTAACCCGACAGGGGCCCCCAACCACCTCTGGGGCCAACGTCCTGACTTTC
NA	TRBV25-1	few	TRBJ1-2	CASSGGNYGYTF	TGTGCCAGCAGTGGAGGTAACTATGGCTACACCTTC
NA	TRBV9	NA	TRBJ1-1	CASSFGTQNTEAFF	TGTGCCAGCAGCTTCGGGACACAGAACACTGAAGCTTTCTTT
NA	TRBV5-6	NA	TRBJ2-7	CASRWGQAYEQYF	TGTGCCAGCAGGTGGGGGCAGGCCTACGAGCAGTACTTC
NA	TRBV19	NA	TRBJ1-5	CASSVKQGPQPQHF	TGTGCCAGTAGCGTCAAACAGGGTCCTCAGCCCCAGCATTTT
NA	TRBV16	NA	TRBJ1-1	CASSLSTWGRRTNTEAFF	TGTGCCAGCAGCCTCTCCACGTGGGGGAGGCGTACCAACACTGAAGCTTTCTTT
TRBD2	TRBV6-1	NA	TRBJ2-3	CASSGGGPVGGTLLTDTQYF	TGTGCCAGCAGTGGCGGTGGTCCTGTGGGGGGGACTTTACTCACAGATACGCAGTATTTT
NA	TRBV25-1	once	TRBJ1-2	CASSDPWGGVSGYTF	TGTGCCAGCAGTGACCCGTGGGGGGGCGTTTCTGGCTACACCTTC
TRBD1	TRBV4-1	NA	TRBJ2-2	CASNQDRAATGELFF	TGCGCCAGCAACCAGGACAGGGCGGCCACCGGGGAGCTGTTTTTT
TRBD2	TRBV2	NA	TRBJ2-1	CASPGLANEQFF	TGTGCCAGCCCGGGACTAGCGAATGAGCAGTTCTTC
TRBD2	TRBV7-8	once	TRBJ2-2	CASSASGRNTGELFF	TGTGCCAGCAGCGCGAGCGGGAGGAACACCGGGGAGCTGTTTTTT
NA	TRBV7-9	NA	TRBJ1-3	CASSKTGLGNTIYF	TGTGCCAGCAGCAAAACAGGCCTAGGAAACACCATATATTTT
NA	TRBV7-9	NA	TRBJ1-2	CASSLSSGYTF	TGTGCCAGCAGCTTAAGTAGTGGCTACACCTTC
NA	TRBV18	NA	TRBJ2-7	CASSPDGFRDEQYF	TGTGCCAGCTCACCTGATGGATTTCGGGACGAGCAGTACTTC
TRBD1	TRBV7-9	NA	TRBJ1-1	CASSSRLGTGGTEAFF	TGTGCCAGCAGCTCCCGTTTGGGGACAGGGGGGACTGAAGCTTTCTTT
NA	TRBV27	few	TRBJ1-1	CASSARVNTEAFF	TGTGCCAGCAGTGCCCGGGTGAACACTGAAGCTTTCTTT
NA	TRBV10-2	NA	TRBJ1-2	CASSESRLPPVGYGYTF	TGCGCCAGCAGTGAGTCGCGGCTTCCTCCGGTGGGCTATGGCTACACCTTC
NA	TRBV6-6	NA	TRBJ1-2	CASSWAISNYGYTF	TGTGCCAGCAGTTGGGCTATCTCTAACTATGGCTACACCTTC
NA	TRBV6-6	NA	TRBJ1-2	CASSAGVANYGYTF	TGTGCCAGCAGTGCAGGGGTGGCTAACTATGGCTACACCTTC